The T cell receptor (beta chain) under discussion was sequenced for a study of blood T cell repertoires in COVID-19 (dated by TCRdb to 2019 to 2021). A note on the overall study: Samples covering the acute and convalescent phases of COVID-19 were provided by collaborators in the United States, Italy and Spain. The prospective study material was composed of cDNA or gDNA derived from T cells, B-cell-depleted T cells, or PBMCs. The dataset comprised deeply sampled blood TCRbeta repertoires from subjects exposed to, actively infected with, or recovered from COVID-19. A freely available public database, intended as a resource for researchers studying the immune response to SARS-CoV-2, is where the repertoires were released. Samples came from the ongoing ImmuneRACE study (first 160 participants) plus 1,254 subjects from 6 global collaborators. The sample metadata nearly always contained a de-identified subject ID, COVID-19 status, age in years and sex. Where available, HLA class I and class II types were obtained from metadata supplied by the sample provider rather than from assay-based typing. What the authors observed across the whole study: The amount of clinical and demographic metadata varied by source and participant and was provided uncurated.

TCRbeta CDR3 regions were amplified from genomic DNA by means of the immunoSEQ Assay, a bias-controlled multiplex PCR. On the authors' methods: Nucleated cell counts per sample were estimated from amplification of reference gene primers within the assay. To quantify the absolute abundance of each unique TCRbeta CDR3 rearrangement, sequence reads were collapsed and filtered. Productive Simpson clonality was computed per sample as the square root of Simpson's diversity index over productive rearrangements. In its TCRdb copy, this immuneACCESS table keeps in-frame sequences only and misses some clones. Where compared with another copy, unresolved V genes explain less than half of these, and the others have no known cause. The V and J calls and clone size were taken over from that table, and D and trimming were inferred from the DNA. The sample yields over 55,000 clones; about four fifths were counted once. The ten largest make up around 15% of the sample.

Whole blood was collected in K2EDTA tubes by collaborating institutions according to the institutions' own protocols. For TCRbeta analysis, collaborators shipped samples in one of three forms: frozen whole blood, isolated PBMCs, or DNA extracted from either of those sample types. Comment on this clone: Its target antigen remains unknown. There are no base qualities to consult, and no much larger clone falls within one base.

The sequenced sample was peripheral blood. The receptor was derived from a woman aged 80 or over with acute or convalescent COVID-19.

The encoded CDR3 is CASSFGQIRTGELFF. The sequenced DNA: TGTGCCAGCAGTTTCGGACAAATACGAACCGGGGAGCTGTTTTTT. The chain is encoded by TRBV27 joined to TRBJ2-2; TRBD1 is a weak D gene call, 5 bases matching. Trimming costs V 3 bases and J 5 bases, and their ends lie 13 bases apart. Including cysteine and phenylalanine, the CDR3 has 15 amino acids. Just CDR3 DNA is preserved here, 45 bases in frame from base 1. CDR1 MNHEY and CDR2 SMNVEV were looked up in the germline V gene (reference sequence).